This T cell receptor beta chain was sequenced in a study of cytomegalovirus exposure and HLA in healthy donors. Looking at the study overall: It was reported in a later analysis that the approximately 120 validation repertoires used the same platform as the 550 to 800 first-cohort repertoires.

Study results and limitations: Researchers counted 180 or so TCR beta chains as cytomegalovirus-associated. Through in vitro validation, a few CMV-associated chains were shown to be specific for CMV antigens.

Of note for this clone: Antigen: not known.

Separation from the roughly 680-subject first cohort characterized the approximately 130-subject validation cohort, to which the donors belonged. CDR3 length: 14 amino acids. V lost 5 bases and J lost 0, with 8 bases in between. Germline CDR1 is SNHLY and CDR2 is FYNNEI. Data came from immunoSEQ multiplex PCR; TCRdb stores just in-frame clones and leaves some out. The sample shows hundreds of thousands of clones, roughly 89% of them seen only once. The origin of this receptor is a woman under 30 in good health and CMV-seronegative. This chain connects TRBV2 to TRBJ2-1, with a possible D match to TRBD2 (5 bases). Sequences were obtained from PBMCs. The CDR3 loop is CASSRAASYNEQFF. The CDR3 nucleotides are TGTGCCAGCAGTCGAGCGGCCTCCTACAATGAGCAGTTCTTC.